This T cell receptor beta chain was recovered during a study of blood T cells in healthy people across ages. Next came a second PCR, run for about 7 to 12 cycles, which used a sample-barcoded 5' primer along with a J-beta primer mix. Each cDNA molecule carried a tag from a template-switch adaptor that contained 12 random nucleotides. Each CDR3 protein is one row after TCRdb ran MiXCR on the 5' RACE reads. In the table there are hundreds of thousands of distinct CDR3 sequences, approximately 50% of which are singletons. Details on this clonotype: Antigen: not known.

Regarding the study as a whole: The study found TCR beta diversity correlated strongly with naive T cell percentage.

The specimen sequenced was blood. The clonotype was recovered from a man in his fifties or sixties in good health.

CDR3 residues: CSARLPGQGWNNEQFF. CDR3 nucleotide sequence: TGCAGTGCTAGACTTCCCGGACAGGGTTGGAACAATGAGCAGTTCTTC. The J gene is TRBJ2-1, the V gene TRBV20-1, with 8 bases aligning to TRBD1. Trimming took 2 bases from V and 5 from J; bases not matched to a gene: 11. The CDR3 covers 16 residues. Germline values: CDR1 DFQATT, CDR2 SNEGSKA (reference sequence).